This TCR beta chain is from a study of blood T cell repertoires in COVID-19. In the study overall: The study drew acute and convalescent COVID-19 samples from the United States, Italy and Spain. The cDNA or gDNA used as material had been derived from T cells, B-cell-depleted T cells, or PBMCs.

Seattle enrolled patients during active infection and tracked them longitudinally. Authors' processing steps: Estimates of nucleated cell counts were drawn from the amplification of reference gene primers. The assay was immunoSEQ multiplex PCR, and TCRdb's table has in-frame clones only and misses some. V and J calls and clone size are given by that table; D and trimming were obtained from the DNA. This sample has some 250,000 clones; roughly 80% occur once, and the top ten carry 7.5% to 8%. This clone appeared once. The clonotype was recovered from an elderly woman with COVID-19, enrolled during active disease. The sequenced sample was peripheral blood.

The CDR3 spells CASTLGALYGYTF. The CDR3 nucleotides are TGTGCCAGTACCCTGGGGGCTCTCTATGGCTACACCTTC. The gene calls are TRBV19 and TRBJ1-2, with D possibly being TRBD1 (6 bases). The CDR3 covers 13 residues. The V gene's germline CDR1 is LNHDA and CDR2 SQIVND (reference sequence). Trimming shortened V by 7 bases and J by 4 bases, and 13 bases separated the two germline ends.